Below, 2 T cell receptor beta chains from the same sample are listed, as sequenced in a study of blood T cell repertoires in COVID-19. Clones were sequenced by immunoSEQ multiplex PCR, and TCRdb holds only the in-frame ones, with some missing. Of around 42,000 clones detected, about 80% appear once; the ten largest clones hold 2.6%. The specimen was peripheral blood. The receptors stem from a woman aged 60-75 years with acute or convalescent COVID-19.

This sequence joins TRBV5-1 and TRBJ2-4, with TRBD1 matching 7 bases. Germline V gives CDR1 SGHRS, CDR2 YFSETQ. This CDR3 spans 13 amino acids. J was trimmed by 8 bases and V by 0 bases; bases with no gene match: 2. Written as DNA, the CDR3 is TGCGCCAGCAGCTTGGGACAGGGACACATTCAGTACTTC. Translation gives CASSLGQGHIQYF.

This clone appeared once. The chain couples TRBV2 to TRBJ2-7; D perhaps matches TRBD1 (6 bases). Trimming removed 10 bases at V and 1 base at J, with 14 bases between. CDR3 length equals 13 residues. Germline lookup yields CDR1 SNHLY and CDR2 FYNNEI. CDR3 sequence (DNA): TGTGCCATACAGGGTTACGAGTCCTACGAGCAGTACTTC. As protein: CAIQGYESYEQYF.